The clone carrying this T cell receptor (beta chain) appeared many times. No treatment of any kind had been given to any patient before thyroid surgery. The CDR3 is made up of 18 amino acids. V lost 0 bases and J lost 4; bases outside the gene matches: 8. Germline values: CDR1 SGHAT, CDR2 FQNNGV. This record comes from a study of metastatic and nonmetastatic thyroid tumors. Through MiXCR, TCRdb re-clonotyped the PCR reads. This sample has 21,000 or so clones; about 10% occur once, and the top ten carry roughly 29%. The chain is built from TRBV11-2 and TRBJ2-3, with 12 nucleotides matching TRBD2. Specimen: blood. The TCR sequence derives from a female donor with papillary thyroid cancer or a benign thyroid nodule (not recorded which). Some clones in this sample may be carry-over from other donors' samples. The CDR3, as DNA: TGTGCCAGCAGCTTAGATATGGCTAGCGGGGGGGGTGCAGATACGCAGTATTTT. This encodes CASSLDMASGGGADTQYF.